The entry that follows covers one T cell receptor (beta chain) sequence. Its antigen is as yet unknown. In the ophthalmopathy cohort, Clinical Activity Score was at least 3, NOSPECS grade at least 4, and duration under 3 months. Criteria for exclusion of patients were uncontrolled infection, other autoimmune disease, pregnancy or lactation. From RNA transcripts, TCR beta CDR3 regions were amplified. With the HTBI primer set, the TCR CDR3 went through a first round of RT-PCR. TCRdb redid the calling of the multiplex PCR reads with MiXCR, one entry per CDR3 protein. This sample has about 52,000 distinct CDR3 sequences; around 48% occur once, and the top ten carry about a tenth. Germline V gives CDR1 SEHNR, CDR2 FQNEAQ (reference sequence). Trimming cost V 1 base and J 1 base, with 5 bases left between them. CDR3 length: 14 residues. The data originate from a study of T cells in Graves' hyperthyroidism and ophthalmopathy.

Study-wide results and caveats: With a median lead of around 6.7 months before onset, the model predicted ophthalmopathy.

This receptor was obtained from a woman aged 45-65 years with Graves' ophthalmopathy. V gene TRBV7-9 combines with J gene TRBJ1-3, with D hard to call. The specimen was blood. In DNA, the CDR3 is TGTGCCAGCAGCTTAGATGGGTCTGGAAACACCATATATTTT. It translates to CASSLDGSGNTIYF.